This TCR beta chain was identified during a study of blood T cell repertoires in COVID-19. At the level of the study: Some COVID-19 samples were acute and others convalescent; all came from the United States, Italy and Spain. From T cells, B-cell-depleted T cells, or PBMCs came the material, which was cDNA or gDNA.

CDR3 length equals 14 residues. Germline CDR1 and CDR2: LNHDA and SQIVND (reference sequence). V gave up 6 bases and J gave up 1 base, with 10 bases separating them. Here immunoSEQ multiplex PCR was the method, and the copy in TCRdb shows in-frame clones only, minus some. This sample has 150,000 to 200,000 clones; 76% occur once, and the top ten carry around 17%. Clinical history reported by participants formed the basis on which cohorts were assigned. The sequence derives from a woman aged 45-65 years with acute COVID-19. The specimen was PBMCs or T cells enriched from blood (not recorded which). The chain is built from TRBV19 and TRBJ1-5; D gene unclear. CDR3 amino acids: CASRRGGSNQPQHF. CDR3 DNA sequence: TGTGCCAGTAGGCGGGGAGGGAGCAATCAGCCCCAGCATTTT.